This is a list of T cell receptor beta chains from one sample in a study of cytomegalovirus exposure and HLA in healthy donors. Clones were sequenced by immunoSEQ multiplex PCR, and TCRdb holds only the in-frame ones, with some missing. The sample shows 150,000 to 200,000 clones, over 65% of them seen only once. Sequencing was carried out using PBMCs. These receptors all come from a middle-aged woman in good health and CMV-seropositive. CDR3s include the opening cysteine and the closing phenylalanine or tryptophan. Each record gives: clone size, D gene, V gene, J gene, CDR3 DNA, CDR3 protein. D genes are given only for firm matches. A clone size is listed for some rows: how often the clone was seen (once, few, many), or a class if it is expanded.

>NA|TRBD1|TRBV5-4|TRBJ2-5
TGTGCCAGCAGCCCGGGGACAGGGGGCGGTGAGACCCAGTACTTC
CASSPGTGGGETQYF
>NA|NA|TRBV29-1|TRBJ1-2
TGCAGCGTTGAGGGGGCCAAAACTGGCTATGGCTACACCTTC
CSVEGAKTGYGYTF
>NA|NA|TRBV9|TRBJ2-3
TGTGCCAGCAGCGTAGGGAGGAGATTCACAGATACGCAGTATTTT
CASSVGRRFTDTQYF
>NA|NA|TRBV27|TRBJ1-4
TGTGCCAGCAGTCTACAAGGAGCAACTAATGAAAAACTGTTTTTT
CASSLQGATNEKLFF
>NA|NA|TRBV5-5|TRBJ2-2
TGTGCCAGCAGCCGTAACGCGGGACTTAACACCGGGGAGCTGTTTTTT
CASSRNAGLNTGELFF
>NA|NA|TRBV11-1|TRBJ2-2
TGTGCCAGCAGCTTAGTGAGAGGTACCGGGGAGCTGTTTTTT
CASSLVRGTGELFF
>NA|NA|TRBV19|TRBJ2-3
TGTGCCAGTACTCATCCAGGGGAAAGCACAGATACGCAGTATTTT
CASTHPGESTDTQYF
>NA|TRBD2|TRBV7-2|TRBJ2-3
TGTGCCAGCAGCACTAGGGCCCGTCTAGCGGGGTACCCCGATACGCAGTATTTT
CASSTRARLAGYPDTQYF
>NA|TRBD1|TRBV10-2|TRBJ2-7
TGCGCCAGCACAGGGGGCCACGAGCAGTACTTC
CASTGGHEQYF
>NA|NA|TRBV2|TRBJ1-2
TGTGCCAGCAGTGATCCCGGGTTCGGCGGCTACACCTTC
CASSDPGFGGYTF
>NA|TRBD1|TRBV6-1|TRBJ1-1
TGTGCCAGCAGGGACAGGAGTGAAGCTTTCTTT
CASRDRSEAFF
>NA|TRBD1|TRBV7-9|TRBJ1-1
TGTGCCAGCAGCCCCGGGACAGGCTACACTGAAGCTTTCTTT
CASSPGTGYTEAFF
>NA|NA|TRBV7-2|TRBJ2-5
TGTGCCAGCAGCTTAGCAGTGGAGGGAGAGACCCAGTACTTC
CASSLAVEGETQYF
>NA|TRBD2|TRBV7-2|TRBJ2-3
TGTGCCAGCAGCTTAATGGGGTCCGCGGGAGGGAACCCAGATACGCAGTATTTT
CASSLMGSAGGNPDTQYF
>once|TRBD1|TRBV5-6|TRBJ1-5
TGTGCCAGCAGCCTTGGACAGGGTGTACATCAGCCCCAGCATTTT
CASSLGQGVHQPQHF
>NA|TRBD1|TRBV2|TRBJ1-1
TGTGCCAGCAGTGGAGATAAGGGGGCAACTGAAGCTTTCTTT
CASSGDKGATEAFF
>NA|NA|TRBV6-6|TRBJ1-3
TGTGCCAGCAGTCAGACAGGCCCCTACTCTGGAAACACCATATATTTT
CASSQTGPYSGNTIYF
>NA|NA|TRBV28|TRBJ1-2
TGTGCCAGCAGTTTGGGCGGAGGAGGCGGTAACTATGGCTACACCTTC
CASSLGGGGGNYGYTF
>once|TRBD1|TRBV6-6|TRBJ1-2
TGTGCCAGCAGGCGACAGGGACCGGGTGGCTACACCTTC
CASRRQGPGGYTF
>NA|TRBD2|TRBV6-1|TRBJ2-3
TGTGCCAGCAGTACCGGGACTAGCGGGGGAAATACGCAGTATTTT
CASSTGTSGGNTQYF
>NA|NA|TRBV11-3|TRBJ2-5
TGTGCCAGCAGCTTGTCAGGGATACAAGAGACCCAGTACTTC
CASSLSGIQETQYF
>NA|NA|TRBV4-1|TRBJ2-3
TGCGCCAGCAGCCAAGGTTCCCTAGCGATCACAGATACGCAGTATTTT
CASSQGSLAITDTQYF
>few|NA|TRBV5-5|TRBJ2-3
TGTGCCAGCAGCGCCGTCCAGGTTCCTAGCACAGATACGCAGTATTTT
CASSAVQVPSTDTQYF
>NA|TRBD1|TRBV6-5|TRBJ1-5
TGTGCCAGCAGGGGGACAGGGGAAAGACAGCCCCAGCATTTT
CASRGTGERQPQHF
>NA|TRBD1|TRBV6-1|TRBJ1-4
TGTGCCAGCAGCGCCGGGACAGCGAATAATGAAAAACTGTTTTTT
CASSAGTANNEKLFF
>NA|TRBD2|TRBV4-2|TRBJ2-3
TGTGCCAGCAGCCAAGGCCTCTCGGGACTAGCGGGAGCCCCAGATACGCAGTATTTT
CASSQGLSGLAGAPDTQYF
>NA|TRBD1|TRBV4-2|TRBJ1-4
TGTGCCAGCAGCCAAGGTCGACAGGGGAGTGAAAAACTGTTTTTT
CASSQGRQGSEKLFF
>NA|NA|TRBV15|TRBJ2-5
TGTGCCACCAGCAGAGCGGCAGGGCAAGAGACCCAGTACTTC
CATSRAAGQETQYF
>few|NA|TRBV6-5|TRBJ1-6
TGTGCCAGCAGTTACAGGGGAAGGCCCCTCCACTTT
CASSYRGRPLHF
>NA|NA|TRBV18|TRBJ1-1
TGTGCCAGCTCACCGGGACAAACCCTCCACGAAGCTTTCTTT
CASSPGQTLHEAFF
>NA|TRBD2|TRBV29-1|TRBJ2-1
TGCAGCGTCTCTCTAGCGGGGGTTTACAATGAGCAGTTCTTC
CSVSLAGVYNEQFF
>few|TRBD1|TRBV19|TRBJ2-7
TGTGCCAGTAGTCCGGACAGGTCTTGGTCCTACGAGCAGTACTTC
CASSPDRSWSYEQYF
>once|NA|TRBV5-4|TRBJ2-5
TGTGCCAGCAGCTTGCCGGGGGGCTGGGAGACCCAGTACTTC
CASSLPGGWETQYF
>NA|NA|TRBV6-5|TRBJ1-1
TGTGCCAGCAGTTACACAGAGGGTACTGAAGCTTTCTTT
CASSYTEGTEAFF
>NA|TRBD2|TRBV7-2|TRBJ2-1
TGTGCCAGCAGCCCCCCGGGACTAGCGGGGGGGCAGAATGAGCAGTTCTTC
CASSPPGLAGGQNEQFF
>NA|TRBD2|TRBV19|TRBJ2-3
TGTGCCAGTAGTATAGATGTGGGACTAGCGGGAGCGACAGATACGCAGTATTTT
CASSIDVGLAGATDTQYF
>NA|TRBD2|TRBV19|TRBJ2-1
TGTGCCAGTAGTAAGCCCCAGCGGGAGAATGAGCAGTTCTTC
CASSKPQRENEQFF
>few|NA|TRBV29-1|TRBJ1-4
TGCAGCGCCGGGAATGAAAAACTGTTTTTT
CSAGNEKLFF
>NA|NA|TRBV7-9|TRBJ1-5
TGTGCCAGCAGCTTAGATGAGGGTCAGCCCCAGCATTTT
CASSLDEGQPQHF
>NA|NA|TRBV19|TRBJ1-5
TGTGCCAGTAGTATAGATCCCCCCAGGGGCAATCAGCCCCAGCATTTT
CASSIDPPRGNQPQHF
>NA|NA|TRBV11-2|TRBJ2-7
TGTGCCAGCAGCTTAGTCACAGGCACCTTCTCCTACGAGCAGTACTTC
CASSLVTGTFSYEQYF
>NA|NA|TRBV7-2|TRBJ2-7
TGTGCCAGCAGCTTAGAGGGGGGGCAGGGCGAGCAGTACTTC
CASSLEGGQGEQYF
>NA|TRBD2|TRBV7-2|TRBJ2-4
TGTGCCAGCAGCGGGTGGCGGGGGGCGGGAAACATTCAGTACTTC
CASSGWRGAGNIQYF
>NA|NA|TRBV7-8|TRBJ2-7
TGTGCCAGCAGCTCCTCCGGGTACGAGCAGTACTTC
CASSSSGYEQYF
>few|NA|TRBV5-4|TRBJ1-1
TGTGCCAGCAGCTTGCGGCCGGGACAACGGAACACTGAAGCTTTCTTT
CASSLRPGQRNTEAFF
>few|TRBD2|TRBV19|TRBJ2-1
TGTGCCAGTAGAGATAAAGCGGGAGGAGCCATCAATGAGCAGTTCTTC
CASRDKAGGAINEQFF
>NA|TRBD1|TRBV4-2|TRBJ2-5
TGTGCCAGCAGCCAAGATCAGGGACAGGGTACAGAAGAGACCCAGTACTTC
CASSQDQGQGTEETQYF
>NA|NA|TRBV9|TRBJ2-2
TGTGCCAGCAGCGTCTCTAGCGAGACCGGGGAGCTGTTTTTT
CASSVSSETGELFF
>NA|NA|TRBV2|TRBJ1-5
TGTGCCAGCAGTGACTCAAGACGGGATCAGCCCCAGCATTTT
CASSDSRRDQPQHF
>NA|TRBD1|TRBV10-3|TRBJ1-1
TGTGCCATCAGCGGGACAGACAGGGGGATAATGAACACTGAAGCTTTCTTT
CAISGTDRGIMNTEAFF
>NA|NA|TRBV25-1|TRBJ2-7
TGTACCAGCAGTGATTTCTACAGGGGGGGATCCTACGAGCAGTACTTC
CTSSDFYRGGSYEQYF
>few|NA|TRBV14|TRBJ1-3
TGTGCCAGCACCCATCAGGGTTCTGGAAACACCATATATTTT
CASTHQGSGNTIYF
>NA|NA|TRBV9|TRBJ1-6
TGTGCCAGCAGCGTAGCCCACAGCTCCTATAATTCACCCCTCCACTTT
CASSVAHSSYNSPLHF
>once|NA|TRBV2|TRBJ2-6
TGTGCCAGCAGTTCGCAGGGCCAAAGGGGGGCCAACGTCCTGACTTTC
CASSSQGQRGANVLTF
>NA|TRBD2|TRBV18|TRBJ2-2
TGTGCCAGCTCACGGTTCACTAGCGGTCAGAACACCGGGGAGCTGTTTTTT
CASSRFTSGQNTGELFF